One TCR beta chain is described in this entry. Its antigen remains unknown. This sample is drawn from a study of neurological immune-mediated disorders. On the study more broadly: Within the group of 34 multiple sclerosis patients, around 31 were relapsing-remitting, while 3 were secondary progressive. Broader study findings: When repertoires were grouped phylogenetically, those of 18 of 34 multiple sclerosis patients fell into one related-CDR3 cluster, a possible signature. Patients with HTLV-1-associated myelopathy had the highest level of TCR clonal expansion, whereas patients with multiple sclerosis had the lowest level, falling beneath the level found in healthy controls.

Each CDR3 protein is one row after TCRdb ran MiXCR on the 5' RACE reads. The sample includes about 59,000 distinct CDR3 sequences, about 3.5% of them seen just once. CDR1 is SGHRS and CDR2 is YFSETQ in the germline V gene. Trimming left V 4 bases short and J 5 bases short, with 13 bases between. CDR3 length: 13 residues. The chain has TRBV5-1 and TRBJ2-7; no clear D gene. The sample was PBMCs. The receptor was isolated from a woman between 50 and 59 years old with multiple sclerosis. The CDR3 coding sequence is TGCGCCAGCAGCCCGGGCAAGGGTAACGAGCAGTACTTC. Its translation: CASSPGKGNEQYF.